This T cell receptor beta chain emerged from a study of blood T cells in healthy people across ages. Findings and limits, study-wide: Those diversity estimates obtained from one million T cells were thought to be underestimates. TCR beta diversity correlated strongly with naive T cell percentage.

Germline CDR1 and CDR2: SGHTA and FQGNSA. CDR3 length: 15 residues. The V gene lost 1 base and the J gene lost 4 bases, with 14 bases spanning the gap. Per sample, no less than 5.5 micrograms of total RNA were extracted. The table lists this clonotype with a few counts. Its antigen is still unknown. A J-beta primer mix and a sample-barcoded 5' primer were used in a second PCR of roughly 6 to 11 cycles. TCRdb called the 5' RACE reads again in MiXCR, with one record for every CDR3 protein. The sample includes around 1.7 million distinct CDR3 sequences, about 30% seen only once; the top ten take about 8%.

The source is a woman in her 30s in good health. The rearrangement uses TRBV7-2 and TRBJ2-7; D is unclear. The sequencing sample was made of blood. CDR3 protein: CASSLGKPRAYEQYF. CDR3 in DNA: TGTGCCAGCAGCTTAGGGAAGCCTCGGGCGTACGAGCAGTACTTC.